These 23 T cell receptor beta chains originate from one sample sequenced in a study of shared clonotypes between healthy human individuals. Libraries were prepared by immunoSEQ multiplex PCR; TCRdb keeps only in-frame clonotypes and omits some of them. The top ten hold under 0.45% of the sample, which has a few million clones, 93% seen once. The sample was naive CD4+ T cells from PBMCs. Regarding subset: CD45RA+ positively selected. The receptors shown here come from a man aged 18 to 30 in good health. Some clones in this sample may be carry-over from other donors' samples.

This clone was recorded only once. This chain uses TRBV30 with TRBJ2-1; D possibly corresponds to TRBD1 (6 bases). V was clipped by 3 bases and J by 8 bases, with 11 bases between them. There are 12 residues in the CDR3. The germline gives CDR1 GTSNPN, CDR2 SVGIG (reference sequence). CDR3 DNA sequence: TGTGCCTGGAGCGCACAGGGAGATGAGCAGTTCTTC. The encoded protein is CAWSAQGDEQFF.

The chain joins TRBV2 to TRBJ1-5; D not certain. Germline CDR1 reads SNHLY; CDR2 reads FYNNEI. Trimming cost V 2 bases and J 2 bases, with 10 bases left between them. This CDR3 contains 15 residues. The CDR3 spells CASSERYTGNQPQHF. The DNA for the CDR3 is TGTGCCAGCAGTGAACGGTACACCGGCAATCAGCCCCAGCATTTT.

This chain links TRBV2 with TRBJ2-1; the D is unclear. CDR1 and CDR2 from the germline V gene are SNHLY and FYNNEI. V dropped 3 bases and J dropped 1 base, with 7 bases sitting between them. This CDR3 has 14 amino acids. The CDR3 DNA reads TGTGCCAGCAGTGAGATAACATCCTACAATGAGCAGTTCTTC. It specifies CASSEITSYNEQFF.

This sequence joins TRBV7-9 and TRBJ1-2; TRBD1 is a possible D gene (5 bases). Germline CDR1 reads SEHNR; CDR2 reads FQNEAQ (reference sequence). The germline V and J ends were trimmed by 3 bases and 3 bases, with 11 bases remaining between them. There are 14 residues in the CDR3. CDR3 in DNA: TGTGCCAGCAGCTTGACAGTGGGGGACTATGGCTACACCTTC. Protein: CASSLTVGDYGYTF.

The CDR3 is CASSRAPQGPNTYEQYF. CDR3 nucleotide sequence: TGTGCCAGCAGTCGTGCTCCCCAGGGCCCTAATACCTACGAGCAGTACTTC. This chain uses TRBV7-6 with TRBJ2-7; a weak D match, TRBD1 (5 bases). V lost 6 bases, J lost 2 bases, and 23 bases lay in between. The CDR3 runs to 17 residues. The V gene's germline CDR1 is SGHVS and CDR2 FNYEAQ.

The rearrangement links TRBV28 to TRBJ2-1; D gene ambiguous. This CDR3 has 12 residues. Germline CDR1 and CDR2: MDHEN and SYDVKM. V was trimmed by 4 bases and J by 7 bases, leaving 8 bases between them. The CDR3 spells CASSSLENEQFF. As DNA, the CDR3 is TGTGCCAGCAGTTCTCTCGAAAATGAGCAGTTCTTC.

The chain joins TRBV9 to TRBJ1-1; D uncertain. The CDR3 totals 15 residues. Germline CDR1 is SGDLS and CDR2 is YYNGEE. V was shortened by 4 bases and J by 4 bases, with 17 bases between the two germline ends. CDR3 coding DNA: TGTGCCAGCAGCTCCTTGGAAATGGGGAGCACTGAAGCTTTCTTT. This translates into CASSSLEMGSTEAFF.

This chain uses TRBV19 with TRBJ2-1; the match to TRBD2 covers 7 bases. Germline assignment: CDR1 LNHDA and CDR2 SQIVND (reference sequence). The length of the CDR3 is 17 residues. The J segment lost 0 bases and the V segment lost 5 bases, leaving 10 bases of the junction unmatched. The CDR3 loop is CASSANSGRSSYNEQFF. In DNA form, the CDR3 reads TGTGCCAGTAGTGCTAATAGCGGGCGAAGCTCCTACAATGAGCAGTTCTTC. The complete variable domain, with remaining parts taken from reference TRBV19 and TRBJ2-1, reads DGGITQSPKYLFRKEGQNVTLSCEQNLNHDAMYWYRQDPGQGLRLIYYSQIVNDFQKGDIAEGYSVSREKKESFPLTVTSAQKNPTAFYLCASSANSGRSSYNEQFFGPGTRLTVL.

J is TRBJ1-2 and V is TRBV19; 7 bases fit TRBD1. CDR1 is LNHDA and CDR2 is SQIVND in the germline V gene (reference sequence). The V and J ends lost 11 bases and 0 bases, in that order; junction bases with no gene match: 3. The CDR3 is 12 residues long. CDR3 coding DNA: TGTGCCCGGGACAGCCCTAACTATGGCTACACCTTC. Protein sequence: CARDSPNYGYTF. Using reference TRBV19 and TRBJ1-2 for the parts outside the CDR3, the full variable domain is DGGITQSPKYLFRKEGQNVTLSCEQNLNHDAMYWYRQDPGQGLRLIYYSQIVNDFQKGDIAEGYSVSREKKESFPLTVTSAQKNPTAFYLCARDSPNYGYTFGSGTRLTVV.

The chain couples TRBV9 to TRBJ2-1; 14 nucleotides align to TRBD2. Germline V lookup: CDR1 SGDLS, CDR2 YYNGEE. The CDR3 has 15 amino acids. V gave up 3 bases and J gave up 12 bases; unmatched junction bases: 8. This CDR3 is CASSEDGTSGRLQFF. The CDR3 DNA is TGTGCCAGCAGCGAAGATGGGACTAGCGGGAGATTGCAGTTCTTC.

The rearrangement joins TRBV30 to TRBJ1-4; maybe TRBD1 (5 bases). The germline gives CDR1 GTSNPN, CDR2 SVGIG (reference sequence). The CDR3 runs to 15 residues. V shed 0 bases and J shed 4 bases, with 12 bases lying between them. CDR3 sequence: CAWSVPGPRNEKLFF. Here the CDR3 DNA reads TGTGCCTGGAGTGTACCGGGACCACGTAATGAAAAACTGTTTTTT.

The chain couples TRBV27 to TRBJ2-3; D is unresolved. V lost 6 bases, J lost 2 bases, and 9 bases lay in between. CDR3 length: 13 residues. Germline assignment: CDR1 MNHEY and CDR2 SMNVEV (reference sequence). The CDR3 protein is CASSQLDTDTQYF. CDR3 bases: TGTGCCAGCAGCCAGCTAGACACAGATACGCAGTATTTT.

Details on this clone: Additional DNA sequences in this sample encode the identical CDR3. The rearrangement uses TRBV2 and TRBJ2-5; tentatively, D is TRBD2 (6 bases). Germline loops: CDR1 SNHLY, CDR2 FYNNEI. Trimming shortened V by 4 bases and J by 1 base, and 7 bases separated the two germline ends. The CDR3 loop spans 13 amino acids. The CDR3 is CASSGGVQETQYF. CDR3 nucleotide sequence: TGTGCCAGCAGTGGGGGGGTCCAAGAGACCCAGTACTTC. The variable domain in full, with the rest retrieved from reference TRBV2 and TRBJ2-5, is EPEVTQTPSHQVTQMGQEVILRCVPISNHLYFYWYRQILGQKVEFLVSFYNNEISEKSEIFDDQFSVERPDGSNFTLKIRSTKLEDSAMYFCASSGGVQETQYFGPGTRLLVL.

In this sample, this clone turned up once. The rearrangement links TRBV5-6 to TRBJ2-3; 12 bases fit TRBD2. Germline loops: CDR1 SGHDT, CDR2 YYEEEE. This CDR3 is 15 amino acids long. V shed 4 bases, J shed 3 bases, and the junction held 3 bases outside the gene matches. The CDR3 DNA reads as TGTGCCAGCAGCCCACTAGCGGGAGGAACAGATACGCAGTATTTT. The encoded protein is CASSPLAGGTDTQYF.

The CDR3 DNA sequence: TGTGCTAGTGGTTCGGGGATTCCACTAAACACCGGGGAGCTGTTTTTT. This gives the protein CASGSGIPLNTGELFF. The chain is built from TRBV12-5 and TRBJ2-2; TRBD2 is a possible D gene (5 bases). CDR1 and CDR2 (germline): LGHNT, FRNRAP. Trimming shortened V by 4 bases and J by 2 bases, and 14 bases separated the two germline ends. The CDR3 loop spans 16 amino acids.

This sequence joins TRBV28 and TRBJ2-4; 9 positions agree with TRBD1. Germline CDR1 is MDHEN and CDR2 is SYDVKM. The CDR3 extends over 13 amino acids. J was trimmed by 10 bases and V by 3 bases; bases with no gene match: 4. DNA of the CDR3: TGTGCCAGCAGTTTTGGGACAGGGCGTATTCAGTACTTC. As protein: CASSFGTGRIQYF.

This sequence joins TRBV7-2 and TRBJ1-3; TRBD1 is a possible D gene (6 bases). The V and J ends lost 6 bases and 4 bases respectively, with 16 bases between them. This CDR3 is 15 amino acids long. Germline CDR1 reads SGHTA; CDR2 reads FQGNSA. The CDR3 DNA sequence: TGTGCCAGCAGTCTCACCGGGACACAAGGAAACACCATATATTTT. Translation gives CASSLTGTQGNTIYF.

The chain links TRBV6-1 to TRBJ2-4; a weak D match, TRBD1 (5 bases). Germline assignment: CDR1 MNHNS and CDR2 SASEGT. V was clipped by 2 bases and J by 2 bases, with 7 bases between them. The CDR3 is 14 residues long. CDR3 DNA sequence: TGTGCCAGCAGTGAACAGGGAACCAAAAACATTCAGTACTTC. It specifies CASSEQGTKNIQYF.

The rearrangement joins TRBV28 to TRBJ2-1; the D gene is possibly TRBD2 (5 bases). Germline values: CDR1 MDHEN, CDR2 SYDVKM. The V and J ends lost 3 bases and 7 bases respectively, with 19 bases between them. The CDR3 runs to 16 residues. The CDR3 DNA reads as TGTGCCAGCAGTTTTCGCCAGCGGCCAGAGGTGAATGAGCAGTTCTTC. Protein product: CASSFRQRPEVNEQFF. Looking up the rest from reference TRBV28 and TRBJ2-1 gives the full variable domain: DVKVTQSSRYLVKRTGEKVFLECVQDMDHENMFWYRQDPGLGLRLIYFSYDVKMKEKGDIPEGYSVSREKKERFSLILESASTNQTSMYLCASSFRQRPEVNEQFFGPGTRLTVL.

The chain combines TRBV28 with TRBJ1-3, with TRBD1 as a possible D gene (6 bases). V was cut by 7 bases and J by 2 bases, with 12 bases left in between. Germline lookup yields CDR1 MDHEN and CDR2 SYDVKM. CDR3 length: 14 residues. This chain's CDR3 is CASTEGGAGNTIYF. The CDR3 DNA reads as TGTGCCAGCACCGAGGGGGGGGCTGGAAACACCATATATTTT.

This chain connects TRBV28 to TRBJ1-1; TRBD1 matches 7 bases. This CDR3 is 13 amino acids long. With 6 bases clipped from V and 6 bases from J, the junction kept 7 bases outside the gene matches. Germline CDR1 is MDHEN and CDR2 is SYDVKM. The CDR3, as DNA: TGTGCCAGCAGACCGACAGGGAGACCTGAAGCTTTCTTT. Translated: CASRPTGRPEAFF.

The V and J genes are TRBV11-2 and TRBJ2-2; D may be TRBD1 (6 bases). The CDR3 runs to 17 residues. The V end was cut by 0 bases, the J end by 5 bases, with 16 bases between. Germline V CDR1 and CDR2: SGHAT, FQNNGV. CDR3 DNA: TGTGCCAGCAGCTTAGAACGGGGTATTAGGGGGACCGGGGAGCTGTTTTTT. Translated, it gives CASSLERGIRGTGELFF.

The rearrangement joins TRBV28 to TRBJ1-6, with D uncertain. The length of the CDR3 is 15 residues. CDR1 MDHEN and CDR2 SYDVKM come from the germline V gene. Between the trimmed V and J ends, which lost 6 bases and 5 bases, there was a span of 14 bases. CDR3 coding DNA: TGTGCCAGCAGCGTCGCGTCCCACGATAATTCACCCCTCCACTTT. This translates into CASSVASHDNSPLHF.